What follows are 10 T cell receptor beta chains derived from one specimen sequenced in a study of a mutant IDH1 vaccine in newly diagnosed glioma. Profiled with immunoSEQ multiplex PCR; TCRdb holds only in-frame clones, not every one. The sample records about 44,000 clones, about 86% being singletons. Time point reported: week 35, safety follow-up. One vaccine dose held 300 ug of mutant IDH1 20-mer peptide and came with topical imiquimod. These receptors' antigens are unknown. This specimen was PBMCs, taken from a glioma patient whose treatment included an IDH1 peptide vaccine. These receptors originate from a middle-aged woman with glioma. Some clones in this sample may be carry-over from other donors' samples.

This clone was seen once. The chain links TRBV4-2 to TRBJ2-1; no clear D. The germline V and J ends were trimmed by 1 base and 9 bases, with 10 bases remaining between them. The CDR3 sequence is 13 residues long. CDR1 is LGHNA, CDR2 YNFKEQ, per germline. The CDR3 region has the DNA TGTGCCAGCAGCCAAGTCCTCGGCGGTGAGCAGTTCTTC. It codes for CASSQVLGGEQFF.

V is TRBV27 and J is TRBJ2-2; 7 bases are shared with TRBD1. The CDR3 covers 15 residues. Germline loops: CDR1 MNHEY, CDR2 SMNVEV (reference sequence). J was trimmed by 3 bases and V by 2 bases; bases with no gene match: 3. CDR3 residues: CASSLRGRDTGELFF. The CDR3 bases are TGTGCCAGCAGTTTAAGGGGGCGGGACACCGGGGAGCTGTTTTTT.

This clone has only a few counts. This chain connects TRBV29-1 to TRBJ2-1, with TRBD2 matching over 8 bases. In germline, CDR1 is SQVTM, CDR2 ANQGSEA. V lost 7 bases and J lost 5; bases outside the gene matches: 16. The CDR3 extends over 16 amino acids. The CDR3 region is CSAQGGVAGKHNEQFF. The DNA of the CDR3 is TGCAGCGCCCAGGGAGGAGTAGCGGGGAAACACAATGAGCAGTTCTTC.

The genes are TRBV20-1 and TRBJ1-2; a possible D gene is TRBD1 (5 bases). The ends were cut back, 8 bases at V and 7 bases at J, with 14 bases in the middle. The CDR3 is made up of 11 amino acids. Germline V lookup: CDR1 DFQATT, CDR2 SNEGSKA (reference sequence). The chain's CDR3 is CSRERGAGYTF. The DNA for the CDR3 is TGCAGTAGAGAACGCGGGGCTGGCTACACCTTC.

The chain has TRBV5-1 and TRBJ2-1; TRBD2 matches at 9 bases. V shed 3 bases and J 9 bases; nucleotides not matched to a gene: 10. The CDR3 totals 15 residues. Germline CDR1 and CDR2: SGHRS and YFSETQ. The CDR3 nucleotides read TGCGCCAGCAGCTGGGCGGGGGGGCCTCAGAGTGAGCAGTTCTTC. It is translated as CASSWAGGPQSEQFF.

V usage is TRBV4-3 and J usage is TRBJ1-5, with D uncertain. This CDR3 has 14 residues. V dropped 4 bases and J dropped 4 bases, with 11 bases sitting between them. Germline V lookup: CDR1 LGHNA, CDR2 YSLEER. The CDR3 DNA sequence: TGCGCCAGCAGCCCCAGTCAGTGGAATCAGCCCCAGCATTTT. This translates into CASSPSQWNQPQHF.

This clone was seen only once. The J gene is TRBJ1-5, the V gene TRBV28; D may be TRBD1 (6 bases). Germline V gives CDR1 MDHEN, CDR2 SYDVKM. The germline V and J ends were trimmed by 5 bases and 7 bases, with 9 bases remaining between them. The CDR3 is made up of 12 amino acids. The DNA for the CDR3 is TGTGCCAGCAGTGAAGGGGGACAGCCCCAGCATTTT. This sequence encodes CASSEGGQPQHF.

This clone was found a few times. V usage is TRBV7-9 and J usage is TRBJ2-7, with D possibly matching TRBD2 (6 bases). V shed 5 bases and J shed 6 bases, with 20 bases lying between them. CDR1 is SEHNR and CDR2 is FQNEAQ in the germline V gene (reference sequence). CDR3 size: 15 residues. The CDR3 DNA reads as TGTGCCAGCAGCCCCAGACTAGTGCTGGATTCCGAGCAGTACTTC. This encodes CASSPRLVLDSEQYF.

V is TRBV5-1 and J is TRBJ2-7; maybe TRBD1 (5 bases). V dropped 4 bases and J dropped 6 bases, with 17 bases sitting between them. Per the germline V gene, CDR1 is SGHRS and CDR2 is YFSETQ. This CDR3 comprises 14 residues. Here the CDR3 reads CASSIPDMRAEQYF. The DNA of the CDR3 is TGCGCCAGCAGCATCCCGGACATGAGAGCCGAGCAGTACTTC.

CDR3 nucleotides: TGTGCCAGCAGGGACACGAAAAACACTGAAGCTTTCTTT. As protein: CASRDTKNTEAFF. This rearrangement joins TRBV7-2 to TRBJ1-1; TRBD1 is a possible D gene (5 bases). CDR1 is SGHTA, CDR2 FQGNSA, per germline. The CDR3 length is 13 residues. Deletions cut 6 bases from V and 2 bases from J, with 10 bases between.